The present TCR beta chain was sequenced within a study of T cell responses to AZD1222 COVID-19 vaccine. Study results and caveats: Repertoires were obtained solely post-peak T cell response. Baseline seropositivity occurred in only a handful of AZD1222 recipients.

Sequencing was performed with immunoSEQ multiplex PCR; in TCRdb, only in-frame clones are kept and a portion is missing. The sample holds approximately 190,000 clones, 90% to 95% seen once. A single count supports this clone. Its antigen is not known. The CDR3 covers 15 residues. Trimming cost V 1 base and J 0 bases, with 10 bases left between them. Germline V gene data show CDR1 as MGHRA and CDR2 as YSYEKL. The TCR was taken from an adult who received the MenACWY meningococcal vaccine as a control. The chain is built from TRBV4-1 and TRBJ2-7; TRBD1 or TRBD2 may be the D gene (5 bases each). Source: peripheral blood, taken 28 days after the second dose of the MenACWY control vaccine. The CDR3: CASSQGDVRSYEQYF. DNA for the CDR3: TGCGCCAGCAGCCAAGGGGACGTACGCTCCTACGAGCAGTACTTC.